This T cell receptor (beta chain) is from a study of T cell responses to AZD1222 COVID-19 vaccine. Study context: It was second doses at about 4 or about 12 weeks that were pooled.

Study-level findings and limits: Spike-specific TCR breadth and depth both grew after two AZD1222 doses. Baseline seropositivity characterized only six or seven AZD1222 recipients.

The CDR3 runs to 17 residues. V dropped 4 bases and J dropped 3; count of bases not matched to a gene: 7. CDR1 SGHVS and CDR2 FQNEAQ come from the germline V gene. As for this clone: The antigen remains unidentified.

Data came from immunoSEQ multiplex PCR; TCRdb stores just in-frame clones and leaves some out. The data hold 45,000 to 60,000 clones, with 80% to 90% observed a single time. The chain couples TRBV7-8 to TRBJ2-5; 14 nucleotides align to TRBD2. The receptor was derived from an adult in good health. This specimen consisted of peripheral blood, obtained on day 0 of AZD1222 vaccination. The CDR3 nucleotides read TGTGCCAGCAGCTGGATGACGGGACTAGCGGGAGAAGAGACCCAGTACTTC. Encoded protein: CASSWMTGLAGEETQYF.